This entry lists 17 T cell receptor beta chains sequenced from one sample in a study of cytomegalovirus exposure and HLA in healthy donors. PCR used 60 Vbeta primers and 13 Jbeta primers. Some clones are missing from TCRdb's copy, which holds only in-frame ones; the method was immunoSEQ multiplex PCR. This table has 100,000 or so clones, roughly 12% appearing once. The sequencing sample was made of PBMCs. All receptors derive from a man aged 40-55 years in good health and CMV-seropositive.

This chain joins TRBV19 and TRBJ2-5; 7 positions match TRBD1. The CDR3 sequence is 14 residues long. Germline V CDR1 and CDR2: LNHDA, SQIVND (reference sequence). V was pared by 5 bases and J by 5 bases, with 8 bases of the junction left unmatched. The CDR3 protein is CASSLRTGMETQYF. The CDR3 DNA follows: TGTGCCAGTAGTCTCAGGACAGGCATGGAGACCCAGTACTTC.

V gene TRBV13 combines with J gene TRBJ1-1; the D gene is possibly TRBD1 (6 bases). V lost 5 bases, J lost 2 bases, and 12 bases lay in between. Germline V gene data show CDR1 as PRHDT and CDR2 as FYEKMQ (reference sequence). The CDR3 is 14 amino acids. CDR3 in amino acids: CASSTTGANTEAFF. CDR3 bases: TGTGCCAGCAGCACGACAGGCGCCAACACTGAAGCTTTCTTT.

As concerns this clone: An end of the junction differs from the germline gene, which may be a read error. This chain links TRBV30 with TRBJ2-7, with 11 bases lining up with TRBD2. The CDR3 runs to 12 residues. The germline CDR1 and CDR2 sequences are GTSNPN and SVGIG (reference sequence). This chain's CDR3 is CAWSLVAGGPLF. CDR3 DNA: TGTGCCTGGAGTTTGGTAGCGGGAGGGCCTCTATTC.

V and J are TRBV4-2 and TRBJ2-5, with 8 bases that match TRBD2. Trimming took 0 bases from V and 0 from J; bases not matched to a gene: 12. Germline assignment: CDR1 LGHNA and CDR2 YNFKEQ. The CDR3 sequence is 19 residues long. CDR3 coding DNA: TGTGCCAGCAGCCAAGAGGCCACACGGGGGGGGAGAAACCAAGAGACCCAGTACTTC. Its protein is CASSQEATRGGRNQETQYF.

The chain is built from TRBV28 and TRBJ1-1; D call uncertain. CDR3 length: 13 residues. The V gene's germline CDR1 is MDHEN and CDR2 SYDVKM. Trimming shortened V by 3 bases and J by 6 bases, and 11 bases separated the two germline ends. The CDR3 DNA follows: TGTGCCAGCAGTTTTCGTTTGGTAGCTGAAGCTTTCTTT. Residues: CASSFRLVAEAFF. Drawing the rest from reference TRBV28 and TRBJ1-1, the complete variable domain is DVKVTQSSRYLVKRTGEKVFLECVQDMDHENMFWYRQDPGLGLRLIYFSYDVKMKEKGDIPEGYSVSREKKERFSLILESASTNQTSMYLCASSFRLVAEAFFGQGTRLTVV.

A few counts support this clone. This sequence joins TRBV7-9 and TRBJ2-3; 8 nucleotides line up with TRBD1. V dropped 4 bases and J dropped 4; count of bases not matched to a gene: 10. CDR3 length: 16 amino acids. CDR1 is SEHNR and CDR2 is FQNEAQ in the germline V gene (reference sequence). The chain's CDR3 is CASSSNSQGASDTQYF. Here the CDR3 DNA reads TGTGCCAGCAGCTCAAACTCTCAGGGGGCATCAGATACGCAGTATTTT.

The chain couples TRBV19 to TRBJ2-7; 12 positions agree with TRBD2. Looked up from germline, CDR1 is LNHDA and CDR2 is SQIVND (reference sequence). The CDR3 length is 11 residues. Losses at the gene ends were 7 bases for V and 13 bases for J; bases not matched to a gene: 5. As DNA, the CDR3 is TGTGCCAGTATCGCTAGCGGGAGGGTTTACTTC. Protein product: CASIASGRVYF.

The J gene is TRBJ2-1, the V gene TRBV2; the D gene is possibly TRBD2 (5 bases). The length of the CDR3 is 13 residues. Looked up from germline, CDR1 is SNHLY and CDR2 is FYNNEI. Trimming cost V 7 bases and J 7 bases, with 14 bases left between them. Here the CDR3 DNA reads TGTGCCAGCAAAGTACCCGGGAAAAATGAGCAGTTCTTC. It encodes CASKVPGKNEQFF.

This chain links TRBV5-6 with TRBJ1-2; 7 nucleotides align to TRBD1. The J segment lost 3 bases and the V segment lost 1 base, leaving 6 bases of the junction unmatched. The CDR3 totals 15 residues. Germline V lookup: CDR1 SGHDT, CDR2 YYEEEE. The CDR3 DNA follows: TGTGCCAGCAGCTTGAGGGACAGTGGGGACTATGGCTACACCTTC. Encoded protein: CASSLRDSGDYGYTF.

CDR3 nucleotides: TGTGCCAGCAGCCGGGGGATGACTAGCGGCCCCTACAATGAGCAGTTCTTC. It yields the protein CASSRGMTSGPYNEQFF. V usage is TRBV7-8 and J usage is TRBJ2-1, with TRBD2 identical over 9 bases. The CDR3 spans 17 residues. V gave up 5 bases and J gave up 2 bases; unmatched junction bases: 10. From germline, CDR1 is SGHVS and CDR2 FQNEAQ.

The V call is TRBV27, the J call TRBJ2-7; 10 positions agree with TRBD1. The CDR3 sequence is 15 residues long. Germline CDR1 is MNHEY and CDR2 is SMNVEV (reference sequence). V dropped 5 bases and J dropped 4; count of bases not matched to a gene: 8. CDR3 residues: CASSKPGQGTYEQYF. CDR3 nucleotide sequence: TGTGCCAGCAGTAAACCGGGACAGGGGACTTACGAGCAGTACTTC.

This clone was counted between two and nine times. V and J are TRBV4-1 and TRBJ2-5; TRBD2 matches 9 bases. CDR3 length: 17 amino acids. J gave up 2 bases and V 0 bases, and 7 bases lay outside the gene matches. From germline, CDR1 is MGHRA and CDR2 YSYEKL. As DNA, the CDR3 is TGCGCCAGCAGCCAAGATTGGCCTAGCGGGATACAAGAGACCCAGTACTTC. Its protein product is CASSQDWPSGIQETQYF.

The V call is TRBV29-1, the J call TRBJ2-1; D may be TRBD1 (5 bases). The CDR3 extends over 15 amino acids. Germline V CDR1 and CDR2: SQVTM, ANQGSEA. V lost 4 bases to trimming and J lost 0 bases, with 13 bases between them. In DNA form, the CDR3 reads TGCAGCGTTGCTGGGGCCCTAAGCTCCTACAATGAGCAGTTCTTC. Translating gives CSVAGALSSYNEQFF.

This clone came up once. The chain employs TRBV19 and TRBJ2-1, with 11 bases that match TRBD2. The germline CDR1 and CDR2 sequences are LNHDA and SQIVND (reference sequence). Trimming took 9 bases from V and 4 from J; bases not matched to a gene: 5. The CDR3 length is 14 residues. The CDR3 sequence is CARVSGRVYNEQFF. The CDR3 DNA follows: TGTGCCAGGGTTAGCGGGAGGGTTTACAATGAGCAGTTCTTC.

The chain employs TRBV19 and TRBJ2-7; the D gene is possibly TRBD1 (5 bases). Trimming stripped 6 bases from V and 4 bases from J, with 16 bases between. The CDR3 contains 14 residues. Germline V lookup: CDR1 LNHDA, CDR2 SQIVND (reference sequence). CDR3 in DNA: TGTGCCAGTAGCCCGCGACAGTATGGGTACGAGCAGTACTTC. Its protein is CASSPRQYGYEQYF.

This clone was seen a handful of times. The rearrangement links TRBV7-9 to TRBJ2-4; a weak D match, TRBD2 (6 bases). Germline V gene sequence: CDR1 SEHNR, CDR2 FQNEAQ (reference sequence). V lost 1 base to trimming and J lost 6 bases, with 10 bases between them. There are 14 residues in the CDR3. The CDR3 sequence is CASSLGMGGNIQYF. In DNA, the CDR3 is TGTGCCAGCAGCTTAGGGATGGGGGGAAACATTCAGTACTTC.

This clone was observed a few times. V gene TRBV4-1 combines with J gene TRBJ2-7; 12 bases fit TRBD2. J lost 5 bases, V lost 9 bases, and 5 bases had no gene match. Germline V gene sequence: CDR1 MGHRA, CDR2 YSYEKL. The CDR3 loop spans 13 amino acids. The CDR3 spells CASRTSGNDEQYF. The CDR3 DNA reads TGCGCCAGTCGGACTAGCGGGAACGACGAGCAGTACTTC.